The next 6 T cell receptor beta chains were all read from a single sample in a study of long-term antiretroviral therapy in people with HIV. immunoSEQ v3.0 was run at survey level. The table came from immunoSEQ multiplex PCR; TCRdb's copy has only in-frame clones and leaves some out. The data hold about 21,000 clones, with under 90% observed a single time. The sequencing used unsorted PBMCs, collected 1.9 years after starting antiretroviral therapy. These receptors came from a woman in her 50s with HIV.

This clone appeared once. The chain combines TRBV7-8 with TRBJ1-2; no definite D call. Germline V gene data show CDR1 as SGHVS and CDR2 as FQNEAQ. CDR3 size: 14 residues. Trimming removed 3 bases at V and 7 bases at J, with 15 bases between. Here the CDR3 reads CASSFRGFISGYTF. As DNA, the CDR3 is TGTGCCAGCAGCTTCCGGGGATTTATAAGTGGCTACACCTTC.

The rearrangement links TRBV18 to TRBJ2-6; D not resolved. CDR1 KGHSH and CDR2 LQKENI come from the germline V gene. Trimming took off 5 bases at V and 0 bases at J, with 11 bases between the two ends. The CDR3 extends over 16 amino acids. Written as DNA, the CDR3 is TGTGCCAGCTCAGTCGGGCCGTTCTCTGGGGCCAACGTCCTGACTTTC. Translation: CASSVGPFSGANVLTF.

This chain joins TRBV19 and TRBJ2-3, with TRBD1 as a possible D gene (6 bases). Germline CDR1 reads LNHDA; CDR2 reads SQIVND (reference sequence). V was trimmed by 4 bases and J by 0 bases, leaving 14 bases between them. CDR3 length equals 16 residues. The CDR3 DNA sequence: TGTGCCAGTAGTACTGGACAGCCCCCTAGCACAGATACGCAGTATTTT. Its protein product is CASSTGQPPSTDTQYF.

The rearrangement links TRBV27 to TRBJ1-2; 8 nucleotides agree with TRBD1. This CDR3 has 15 residues. In germline, CDR1 is MNHEY, CDR2 SMNVEV (reference sequence). Unmatched junction bases numbered 7, after V lost 3 bases and J lost 4 bases. In DNA, the CDR3 is TGTGCCAGCAGTTTTATCAGGGGGCTCGGCTATGGCTACACCTTC. This gives the protein CASSFIRGLGYGYTF.

The gene calls are TRBV30 and TRBJ1-5; the match to TRBD1 covers 8 bases. This CDR3 spans 15 amino acids. Germline V lookup: CDR1 GTSNPN, CDR2 SVGIG (reference sequence). The CDR3 spells CAYSEDRESGQPQHF. CDR3 bases: TGTGCTTACTCAGAGGACAGGGAAAGTGGTCAGCCCCAGCATTTT.

This clone occurred once. The chain employs TRBV4-1 and TRBJ1-1, with D tentatively TRBD1 (5 bases). V lost 0 bases and J 11 bases, leaving 19 bases between the germline ends. The germline gives CDR1 MGHRA, CDR2 YSYEKL. The CDR3 is made up of 15 amino acids. CDR3 nucleotide sequence: TGCGCCAGCAGCCAAGACACAGCGGGGGGGATCAAGGCTTTCTTT. Translation gives CASSQDTAGGIKAFF.